One sample yielded the 27 T cell receptor beta chains listed below, sequenced in a study of blood T cells in healthy people across ages. The use of a sample-barcoded 5' primer and a J-beta primer mix characterized a second PCR of roughly 7 to 11 cycles. TCRdb re-called the 5' RACE reads with MiXCR, one entry per CDR3 protein. This sample has 1 million to 1.2 million distinct CDR3 sequences, with roughly two fifths found just once. Sequenced material: blood. All receptors come from a man between 18 and 35 years old in good health.

There are a few counts of this clonotype. This chain connects TRBV29-1 to TRBJ1-1, with 10 nucleotides matching TRBD1. The CDR3 sequence is 13 residues long. J lost 1 base, V lost 8 bases, and 4 bases had no gene match. Germline CDR1 reads SQVTM; CDR2 reads ANQGSEA. CDR3 sequence reads: CSSRTGGNTEAFF. DNA of the CDR3: TGCAGCTCCCGGACAGGGGGGAACACTGAAGCTTTCTTT.

This chain uses TRBV7-9 with TRBJ2-7; D possibly matches TRBD1 or TRBD2 (5 bases each). Near its end, the DNA agrees better with TRBJ2-5, so the J call may be wrong. The CDR3 has 14 amino acids. CDR1 and CDR2 from the germline V gene are SEHNR and FQNEAQ (reference sequence). The CDR3 DNA is TGTGCCAGCACCCCCGGGGCGACTCAAGAGACCCAGTACTTC. This encodes CASTPGATQETQYF.

Remarks on this clonotype: One junction end does not reproduce the germline sequence, and a read error may be involved. The chain joins TRBV20-1 to TRBJ1-4; D might be TRBD1 (5 bases). Germline V gene sequence: CDR1 DFQATT, CDR2 SNEGSKA (reference sequence). The CDR3 loop spans 15 amino acids. The CDR3 DNA sequence: TGCAGTGCTAGAGATGCCAGGGAAAGGAATGAAAAGCTGTTTTTT. This translates into CSARDARERNEKLFF.

With respect to this clonotype: Compared with germline, one end of the junction differs, possibly owing to a read error. V usage is TRBV20-1 and J usage is TRBJ1-2; 8 bases are a match to TRBD1. CDR1 and CDR2 from the germline V gene are DFQATT and SNEGSKA (reference sequence). This CDR3 contains 13 residues. The CDR3 bases are TGCAGTGCTGGGCCGGACAGGGACTATGACTACACCTTC. This codes for CSAGPDRDYDYTF.

The V and J genes are TRBV6-2 or TRBV6-3 and TRBJ1-4; D unclear. The V and J ends lost 2 bases and 4 bases respectively, with 11 bases between them. Looked up from germline, CDR1 is MNHEY and CDR2 is SVGEGT. This CDR3 comprises 15 residues. CDR3 nucleotide sequence: TGTGCCAGCAGTTACGGGGTGCGGATTAATGAAAAACTGTTTTTT. The encoded protein is CASSYGVRINEKLFF.

V usage is TRBV2 and J usage is TRBJ2-7, with 7 bases fitting TRBD1. The V and J ends lost 5 bases and 2 bases, in that order; junction bases with no gene match: 9. The CDR3 has 15 residues. The germline V gene has CDR1 SNHLY and CDR2 FYNNEI. Written as DNA, the CDR3 is TGTGCCAGCAGTCCAGACAGGGCCATCGCCTACGAGCAGTACTTC. Translation gives CASSPDRAIAYEQYF.

The chain combines TRBV7-2 with TRBJ1-1, with 7 bases identical to TRBD1. The CDR3 runs 15 residues. The germline gives CDR1 SGHTA, CDR2 FQGNSA. The ends lost 2 bases at V and 0 bases at J; junction bases unmatched: 3. CDR3 sequence: CASSLRDSLNTEAFF. As DNA, the CDR3 is TGTGCCAGCAGCTTACGGGACAGCCTGAACACTGAAGCTTTCTTT.

This clonotype has only a few counts. Here the CDR3 reads CASSLAGGYSGYTF. The CDR3, as DNA: TGTGCCAGCAGCTTAGCGGGCGGGTACAGCGGCTACACCTTC. The chain uses TRBV7-2 and TRBJ1-2; D is unclear. Per germline, CDR1 SGHTA and CDR2 FQGNSA. The CDR3 sequence is 14 residues long. The V end lost 0 bases, the J end lost 8 bases, and 13 bases lay between the germline ends.

The V gene is TRBV13, the J gene TRBJ1-1, with D possibly matching TRBD1 (5 bases). CDR1 PRHDT and CDR2 FYEKMQ come from the germline V gene (reference sequence). Between the trimmed V and J ends, which lost 4 bases and 0 bases, there was a span of 12 bases. The CDR3 totals 15 residues. The CDR3, as DNA: TGTGCCAGCAGCTACCCCGCAGGGATGAACACTGAAGCTTTCTTT. Protein product: CASSYPAGMNTEAFF.

This clonotype was counted a few times. The chain has TRBV24-1 and TRBJ2-4; D unclear. The V and J ends lost 6 bases and 1 base respectively, with 12 bases between them. The length of the CDR3 is 15 residues. In germline, CDR1 is KGHDR, CDR2 SFDVKD. CDR3 in amino acids: CATSQTSGAKNIQYF. In DNA form, the CDR3 reads TGTGCCACCAGTCAGACAAGTGGGGCCAAAAACATTCAGTACTTC.

On this clonotype: The junction shows a germline mismatch at one end, possibly a read error. The genes are TRBV7-2 and TRBJ1-2; D remains ambiguous. The CDR3 consists of 15 residues. Germline CDR1 is SGHTA and CDR2 is FQGNSA. DNA of the CDR3: TGTGCCGGCAGCCTTAGTACTGGCGTATGGGATGGCTACACCTTC. Protein sequence: CAGSLSTGVWDGYTF.

The genes are TRBV7-7 and TRBJ2-5; 11 bases fit TRBD1. This CDR3 spans 15 amino acids. CDR1 is SSHAT and CDR2 is FNYEAQ in the germline V gene (reference sequence). Trimming removed 5 bases from V and 5 bases from J; junction bases left unmatched: 7. The CDR3 DNA reads TGTGCCAGCAGCAAGGGACAGGGGGTCTGGGAGACCCAGTACTTC. Its translation is CASSKGQGVWETQYF.

This clonotype was seen only a few times. The chain joins TRBV27 to TRBJ1-6; no firm D call. The CDR3 contains 13 residues. Germline values: CDR1 MNHEY, CDR2 SMNVEV (reference sequence). Trimming cost V 8 bases and J 13 bases, with 18 bases left between them. CDR3 protein: CASSLAIPGPLHF. DNA for the CDR3: TGTGCCAGCTCGTTGGCGATTCCGGGTCCCCTCCACTTT.

The CDR3, as DNA: TGTGCCAGCAGTTACACCCGGACAGTTGCCGTCTACAATGAGCAGTTCTTC. Protein product: CASSYTRTVAVYNEQFF. The chain uses TRBV6-2 or TRBV6-3 and TRBJ2-1; a possible D gene is TRBD1 (6 bases). The CDR3 is made up of 17 amino acids. The germline gives CDR1 MNHEY, CDR2 SVGEGT. The V end was cut by 2 bases, the J end by 3 bases, with 17 bases between.

This clonotype was seen only a few times. The rearrangement joins TRBV12-3 or TRBV12-4 to TRBJ1-3; D might be TRBD1 (6 bases). This CDR3 region has 16 residues. V was pared by 5 bases and J by 4 bases, with 18 bases between. The CDR3: CASSALIAQGGNTIYF. CDR3 sequence (DNA): TGTGCCAGCAGTGCCCTTATCGCGCAGGGGGGAAACACCATATATTTT.

The chain has TRBV27 and TRBJ1-4; 9 positions agree with TRBD1. The CDR3 is 14 amino acids. The germline V gene encodes CDR1 MNHEY and CDR2 SMNVEV (reference sequence). The trim removed 6 bases at V and 8 bases at J, leaving 7 bases unmatched. The CDR3 DNA sequence: TGTGCCAGCAGATCACAGGGGGCGGGAGAAAAACTGTTTTTT. Protein: CASRSQGAGEKLFF.

J is TRBJ1-2 and V is TRBV20-1; 8 bases map to TRBD1. Per the germline V gene, CDR1 is DFQATT and CDR2 is SNEGSKA (reference sequence). J lost 12 bases, V lost 4 bases, and 13 bases had no gene match. The CDR3 spans 13 residues. CDR3 amino acids: CSAKGTGGRLDTF. CDR3 coding DNA: TGCAGTGCTAAAGGGACAGGAGGGCGTTTAGACACCTTC.

A few counts support this clonotype. The chain couples TRBV7-9 to TRBJ1-6; perhaps TRBD1 as D (6 bases). The CDR3 totals 14 residues. Germline V gene sequence: CDR1 SEHNR, CDR2 FQNEAQ (reference sequence). Trimming left V 5 bases short and J 6 bases short, with 11 bases between. The CDR3 coding sequence is TGTGCCAGCAGCGCTACAGGGTTTAATTCACCCCTCCACTTT. Residues: CASSATGFNSPLHF.

The rearrangement links TRBV12-3 or TRBV12-4 to TRBJ2-3; 8 nucleotides match TRBD1. This CDR3 has 15 residues. The trim removed 9 bases at V and 2 bases at J, leaving 10 bases unmatched. The CDR3 DNA reads as TGTGCCAGTCGACCGGGACAGGCCTCCACAGATACGCAGTATTTT. As protein: CASRPGQASTDTQYF.

This chain links TRBV27 with TRBJ1-1, with D perhaps matching TRBD1 (5 bases). This CDR3 spans 15 amino acids. The germline V and J ends were trimmed by 0 bases and 4 bases, with 12 bases remaining between them. Germline assignment: CDR1 MNHEY and CDR2 SMNVEV (reference sequence). CDR3 bases: TGTGCCAGCAGTTTATCGGGGAGTGGGGGCACTGAAGCTTTCTTT. Its protein product is CASSLSGSGGTEAFF.

This clonotype turned up a few times. This sequence joins TRBV6-2 or TRBV6-3 and TRBJ2-3; the D call may be TRBD1 or TRBD2 (5 bases each). Trimming took 4 bases from V and 1 from J, leaving 24 bases between them. Germline-derived CDR1 and CDR2 are MNHEY and SVGEGT. The CDR3 contains 19 residues. The CDR3, as DNA: TGTGCCAGCAGTTTTCGTTTTGGGACCCAAGGAACCCGCACAGATACGCAGTATTTT. Its protein product is CASSFRFGTQGTRTDTQYF.

This clonotype has a handful of counts. The V and J genes are TRBV12-3 or TRBV12-4 and TRBJ2-3; 8 nucleotides line up with TRBD1. This CDR3 is built from 17 residues. J was trimmed by 2 bases and V by 5 bases; bases with no gene match: 12. For the CDR3, the DNA is TGTGCCAGCAGTCTCGTGAGGACAGGGATGTCCACAGATACGCAGTATTTT. It translates to CASSLVRTGMSTDTQYF.

Concerning this clonotype itself: Germline and junction disagree at one end, which may indicate a read error. The chain employs TRBV14 and TRBJ1-6; D gene unclear. Germline-derived CDR1 and CDR2 are SGHDN and FVKESK. There are 13 residues in the CDR3. The CDR3 spells CASSRNEDSPPHF. The CDR3 DNA is TGTGCCAGCAGCCGTAACGAGGATTCACCCCCCCACTTT.

This chain links TRBV5-1 with TRBJ2-1; TRBD2 aligns across 9 bases. Germline CDR1 is SGHRS and CDR2 is YFSETQ. This CDR3 is built from 14 residues. V lost 2 bases to trimming and J lost 7 bases; unmatched junction nucleotides: 4. CDR3 protein: CASSLVAGVNEQFF. CDR3 in DNA: TGCGCCAGCAGCTTAGTAGCGGGGGTTAATGAGCAGTTCTTC.

V gene TRBV5-1 combines with J gene TRBJ2-5; D is unresolved. The DNA end favors TRBJ2-7, so the J call may be wrong. Germline assignment: CDR1 SGHRS and CDR2 YFSETQ. The CDR3 is 12 amino acids. CDR3 DNA sequence: TGCGCCAGCACCGCCGGATTTGGCGAGCAGTACTTC. This translates into CASTAGFGEQYF.

The J gene is TRBJ2-2, the V gene TRBV6-2 or TRBV6-3; D possibly corresponds to TRBD2 (6 bases). The germline V gene has CDR1 MNHEY and CDR2 SVGEGT. V gave up 4 bases and J gave up 0 bases, with 15 bases separating them. The CDR3 extends over 17 amino acids. CDR3 in DNA: TGTGCCAGCAGTTCTATCCGGGACTCATCGAACACCGGGGAGCTGTTTTTT. Its translation is CASSSIRDSSNTGELFF.

This clonotype was seen only a few times. The chain couples TRBV9 to TRBJ2-1; 9 nucleotides align to TRBD2. Trimming took 1 base from V and 7 from J; bases not matched to a gene: 24. The V gene's germline CDR1 is SGDLS and CDR2 YYNGEE. This CDR3 contains 21 residues. DNA of the CDR3: TGTGCCAGCAGCGTAAATATTAGGGCCCCTGATAGCGGGGGCCGCGAGAATGAGCAGTTCTTC. Translation: CASSVNIRAPDSGGRENEQFF.